This is a list of T cell receptor beta chains from one sample in a study of CD8+CD57+ T cells in acquired aplastic anemia. TCRdb re-called the reads through MiXCR, storing one row per CDR3 protein. This table holds about 160,000 distinct CDR3 sequences, 71% found once. Source material: sorted CD4+, CD8+, or CD8+CD57+ T cells (not recorded which) from PBMCs. The source is a human donor with aplastic anemia. The CDR3 runs from the conserved cysteine through the conserved F or W. The order of the fields is V gene, J gene, clone size, D gene, CDR3 DNA, CDR3 protein. D genes are given only for firm matches. Not every row has a clone size; where given, it reads once, few, many or a size class.

V: TRBV20-1
J: TRBJ2-1
size: .
D: .
DNA: TGCAGTGCTCCCCGGGGGGCAGGCTACAATGAGCAGTTCTTC
CDR3: CSAPRGAGYNEQFF

V: TRBV7-8
J: TRBJ1-1
size: .
D: TRBD1
DNA: TGTGCCAGCAGCCTGGGGACAGGGCTCGGCACTGAAGCTTTCTTT
CDR3: CASSLGTGLGTEAFF

V: TRBV6-4
J: TRBJ2-3
size: .
D: TRBD2
DNA: TGTGCCAGCAGTGACTCGAGTCTAGCGGCCACAGATACGCAGTATTTT
CDR3: CASSDSSLAATDTQYF

V: TRBV25-1
J: TRBJ2-1
size: .
D: .
DNA: TGTGCCAGCAGTGATATGTCTGCAGCGTTCGATGAGCAGTTCTTC
CDR3: CASSDMSAAFDEQFF

V: TRBV5-5
J: TRBJ1-5
size: .
D: .
DNA: TGTGCCAGCAGCTGGTGGGGAGCAGGGGATCATCAGCCCCAGCATTTT
CDR3: CASSWWGAGDHQPQHF

V: TRBV7-9
J: TRBJ2-5
size: .
D: TRBD2
DNA: TGTGCCAGCAGCTCGAGACTAGCGGGAGGAGCAGAGACCCAGTACTTC
CDR3: CASSSRLAGGAETQYF

V: TRBV20-1
J: TRBJ1-2
size: once
D: .
DNA: TGCAGTGCTAGAGATAGGGGCGCTGCTAACTATGGTTACACCTTC
CDR3: CSARDRGAANYGYTF

V: TRBV7-9
J: TRBJ1-1
size: .
D: .
DNA: TGTGCCAGCAGCAACAGGGATCGGCGAACTAAAGCTTTCTTT
CDR3: CASSNRDRRTKAFF

V: TRBV4-3
J: TRBJ1-1
size: many
D: TRBD1
DNA: TGCGCCAGCAGCCAGGGGGACAGCATGAACACTGAAGCTTTCTTT
CDR3: CASSQGDSMNTEAFF

V: TRBV25-1
J: TRBJ1-2
size: .
D: .
DNA: TGTGCCAGTCTGGGGGGGGGAGGCGGCTACACCTTC
CDR3: CASLGGGGGYTF

V: TRBV29-1
J: TRBJ1-2
size: .
D: .
DNA: TGCAGCGCTGCGACTTCTCAATCCTATGGCTACACCTTC
CDR3: CSAATSQSYGYTF

V: TRBV2
J: TRBJ2-2
size: .
D: .
DNA: TGTGCCAGCAGTTCCGGGCAGGGCGCGTGGGCCGGGGAGCTGTTTTTT
CDR3: CASSSGQGAWAGELFF

V: TRBV4-3
J: TRBJ2-6
size: many
D: .
DNA: TGCGCCAGCAGCCAAGGAGGCGGCTCTGGGGCCAACGTCCTGACTTTC
CDR3: CASSQGGGSGANVLTF

V: TRBV10-2
J: TRBJ1-1
size: many
D: .
DNA: TGCGCCAGCAGTGAGTTGCCGGGACGGGACACTGAAGCTTTCTTT
CDR3: CASSELPGRDTEAFF

V: TRBV2
J: TRBJ1-3
size: .
D: .
DNA: TGTGCCAGCAGTGACGACCTTACCCTTTCTGGAAACACCATATATTTT
CDR3: CASSDDLTLSGNTIYF

V: TRBV7-7
J: TRBJ2-1
size: .
D: TRBD2
DNA: TGTGCCAGCAGCCCTCTTAGCGGGGGGGCCAATGAGCAGTTCTTC
CDR3: CASSPLSGGANEQFF

V: TRBV19
J: TRBJ2-7
size: few
D: .
DNA: TGTGCCAGTAGTATCGGACAGCACGGGGGGAAGCAGTACTTC
CDR3: CASSIGQHGGKQYF

V: TRBV5-1
J: TRBJ2-2
size: .
D: .
DNA: TGCGCCAGCAGCTTCAGGCAGGACACCGGGGAGCTGTTTTTT
CDR3: CASSFRQDTGELFF

V: TRBV9
J: TRBJ2-7
size: once
D: TRBD2
DNA: TGTGCCAGCAGCGCCGACGGGACTAGCGGGTCCTACGAGCAGTACTTC
CDR3: CASSADGTSGSYEQYF

V: TRBV12-3/TRBV12-4
J: TRBJ2-1
size: .
D: .
DNA: TGTGCCAGCAGTCCGCAGTTGACCCCCCGGGCCTTCAATGAGCAGTTCTTC
CDR3: CASSPQLTPRAFNEQFF

V: TRBV20-1
J: TRBJ1-2
size: .
D: .
DNA: TGCAGTGCTAGAAACATCTATGGCTACACCTTC
CDR3: CSARNIYGYTF

V: TRBV19
J: TRBJ1-1
size: many
D: TRBD1
DNA: TGTGCCAGTAGTAGCCTACGTTACAGGGGGCCGAACACTGAAGCTTTCTTT
CDR3: CASSSLRYRGPNTEAFF

V: TRBV2
J: TRBJ2-3
size: .
D: TRBD2
DNA: TGTGCCAGCAGCCCAACTAGCGTCGCAGATACGCAGTATTTT
CDR3: CASSPTSVADTQYF

V: TRBV20-1
J: TRBJ2-7
size: few
D: .
DNA: TGCAGTGCCCCAGGGTCGGGAGATAATGGCGAGCAGTACTTC
CDR3: CSAPGSGDNGEQYF

V: TRBV20-1
J: TRBJ1-1
size: few
D: TRBD1
DNA: TGCAGTGCTAGAGATGAGTCCAGGGGGATCTCCACTGAAGCTTTCTTT
CDR3: CSARDESRGISTEAFF

V: TRBV2
J: TRBJ1-4
size: .
D: TRBD1
DNA: TGTGCCAGCAGGGCTGGACAGGGGTTAGGAGAAAAACTGTTTTTT
CDR3: CASRAGQGLGEKLFF

V: TRBV7-9
J: TRBJ2-1
size: .
D: TRBD2
DNA: TGTGCCAGCAGTTACACCCAGCGGGGTTACAATGAGCAGTTCTTC
CDR3: CASSYTQRGYNEQFF

V: TRBV7-9
J: TRBJ1-2
size: .
D: .
DNA: TGTGCCAGCAGATTAGGTGGCTACACCTTC
CDR3: CASRLGGYTF

V: TRBV7-9
J: TRBJ2-1
size: few
D: TRBD2
DNA: TGTGCCAGTAGTACGTATCTAGCGGGGGGGAAAAATGAGCAGTTCTTC
CDR3: CASSTYLAGGKNEQFF

V: TRBV15
J: TRBJ1-3
size: .
D: .
DNA: TGTGCCACCAGCAGAGGGGGGGTCTTATCTGGAAACACCATATATTTT
CDR3: CATSRGGVLSGNTIYF

V: TRBV10-3
J: TRBJ2-5
size: .
D: .
DNA: TGTGCCATCAGTGGACTAACGCAGAAAGAGACCCAGTACTTC
CDR3: CAISGLTQKETQYF

V: TRBV7-8
J: TRBJ2-5
size: .
D: .
DNA: TGTGCCAGCAGCTTAGTGTTCAGGGAGACCCAGTACTTC
CDR3: CASSLVFRETQYF

V: TRBV25-1
J: TRBJ2-5
size: .
D: TRBD1
DNA: TGTGCCAGCAGTGAGTTAGACAGGGGAAGAGAGACCCAGTACTTC
CDR3: CASSELDRGRETQYF

V: TRBV5-4
J: TRBJ1-3
size: few
D: .
DNA: TGTGCCAGCAGCCCGCATTCTGGAAACACCATATATTTT
CDR3: CASSPHSGNTIYF

V: TRBV29-1
J: TRBJ2-5
size: .
D: .
DNA: TGCAGCGTAATACCAGCGACCGAGACCCAGTACTTC
CDR3: CSVIPATETQYF

V: TRBV19
J: TRBJ2-5
size: .
D: TRBD1
DNA: TGTGCCAGTAGTATTGTCGGACAGGGGTTCGGGACCCAGTACTTC
CDR3: CASSIVGQGFGTQYF

V: TRBV9
J: TRBJ2-1
size: .
D: .
DNA: TGTGCCAGCAGCGTTTCACTCGGGGAGCAGTTCTTC
CDR3: CASSVSLGEQFF

V: TRBV11-2
J: TRBJ1-2
size: .
D: .
DNA: TGTGCCAGCAGATTTGGGACGCACGGTACCTTC
CDR3: CASRFGTHGTF

V: TRBV20-1
J: TRBJ2-2
size: .
D: .
DNA: TGCAGTGCTAGAGGTCCCCAGGGCTGTGCGAACACCGGGGAGCTGTTTTTT
CDR3: CSARGPQGCANTGELFF

V: TRBV7-9
J: TRBJ1-1
size: few
D: TRBD1
DNA: TGTGCCAGCAGCTCTAGGACAGGGATGAACACTGAAGCTTTCTTT
CDR3: CASSSRTGMNTEAFF